This T cell receptor (beta chain) was sequenced in a study of shared clonotypes between healthy human individuals. Genomic DNA of unsorted samples came from around 84 million PBMCs. This clone was detected once. The CDR3 contains 16 residues. Per germline, CDR1 SEHNR and CDR2 FQNEAQ (reference sequence). The trim removed 4 bases at V and 0 bases at J, leaving 9 bases unmatched. In replicate PCRs of unsorted PBMC, about 300 ng DNA, about 30,000 T cell genomes, was used. TCRdb's copy holds only in-frame clones and misses some; the assay was immunoSEQ multiplex PCR. The sample lists roughly 500,000 clones, around 73% occurring once.

The chain recombines TRBV7-9 with TRBJ2-7, with 7 positions matching TRBD2. This sequence originates from a woman aged 40 to 50 in good health. Some clones in this sample may be carry-over from other donors' samples. Material for sequencing was PBMCs. The CDR3 spells CASSSGAGKSSYEQYF. The CDR3 DNA follows: TGTGCCAGCAGCTCAGGAGCGGGAAAAAGCTCCTACGAGCAGTACTTC.